One sample yielded the 21 T cell receptor beta chains listed below, sequenced in a study of OX40 agonist ivuxolimab in advanced cancers. Libraries were prepared by immunoSEQ multiplex PCR; TCRdb keeps only in-frame clonotypes and omits some of them. This table has about 100,000 clones, approximately 95% appearing once. Specimen: CD4+ or CD8+ T cells sorted from blood, collected in a trial of the OX40 agonist ivuxolimab. The receptor source for this set is an adult with an advanced solid tumor such as melanoma, head and neck, liver or kidney cancer.

The rearrangement joins TRBV2 to TRBJ1-6; TRBD1 matches at 10 bases. CDR3 size: 14 residues. Trimming at V came to 7 bases and at J to 10 bases, leaving 7 bases not matched to a gene. The germline gives CDR1 SNHLY, CDR2 FYNNEI. The DNA of the CDR3 is TGTGCCAGCACCCCGGACAGGGGGAACTCACCCCTCCACTTT. Translation gives CASTPDRGNSPLHF.

This chain uses TRBV7-2 with TRBJ1-2; 8 positions agree with TRBD1. V shed 4 bases and J 4 bases; nucleotides not matched to a gene: 5. CDR1 and CDR2 from the germline V gene are SGHTA and FQGNSA. The CDR3 has 14 amino acids. CDR3 protein: CASSSGQGGYGYTF. CDR3 nucleotide sequence: TGTGCCAGCAGCTCCGGACAGGGTGGCTATGGCTACACCTTC. Looking up the rest from reference TRBV7-2 and TRBJ1-2 gives the full variable domain: GAGVSQSPSNKVTEKGKDVELRCDPISGHTALYWYRQSLGQGLEFLIYFQGNSAPDKSGLPSDRFSAERTGGSVSTLTIQRTQQEDSAVYLCASSSGQGGYGYTFGSGTRLTVV.

This chain connects TRBV9 to TRBJ1-3; D is undetermined. The V and J ends lost 4 bases and 0 bases respectively, with 8 bases between them. The length of the CDR3 is 14 residues. Germline CDR1 and CDR2: SGDLS and YYNGEE. The CDR3: CASSPGSSGNTIYF. The CDR3 coding sequence is TGTGCCAGCAGCCCCGGGAGCTCTGGAAACACCATATATTTT.

The rearrangement links TRBV9 to TRBJ2-5; maybe TRBD1 (6 bases). CDR1 and CDR2 (germline): SGDLS, YYNGEE. V lost 2 bases to trimming and J lost 2 bases, with 13 bases between them. This CDR3 comprises 15 residues. Written as DNA, the CDR3 is TGTGCCAGCAGCGTGGGGGCCGGGTCACAAGAGACCCAGTACTTC. It is translated as CASSVGAGSQETQYF.

This clone was counted once. The chain employs TRBV7-2 and TRBJ1-4; D remains unclear. Between the trimmed V and J ends, which lost 6 bases and 8 bases, there was a span of 13 bases. CDR3 size: 13 residues. Germline CDR1 and CDR2: SGHTA and FQGNSA. This chain's CDR3 is CASRRLGGEKLFF. The CDR3 nucleotides read TGTGCCAGCAGGAGACTTGGAGGGGAAAAACTGTTTTTT.

The gene calls are TRBV6-5 and TRBJ1-6; 7 nucleotides match TRBD1. This CDR3 is built from 15 residues. With V trimmed by 8 bases and J by 4 bases, 8 bases remained unmatched. Germline V lookup: CDR1 MNHEY, CDR2 SVGAGI. The CDR3 reads CASANRGPYNSPLHF. The DNA for the CDR3 is TGTGCCAGCGCGAACAGGGGCCCGTATAATTCACCCCTCCACTTT.

This chain connects TRBV4-1 to TRBJ2-7; the D gene could be TRBD1 or TRBD2 (5 bases each). Per the germline V gene, CDR1 is MGHRA and CDR2 is YSYEKL. With 2 bases removed from V and 2 bases from J, the gap between germline ends came to 19 bases. CDR3 length: 17 amino acids. The CDR3 is CASSQPREGIVAYEQYF. The DNA of the CDR3 is TGCGCCAGCAGCCAACCCCGCGAGGGGATAGTCGCCTACGAGCAGTACTTC.

This chain connects TRBV27 to TRBJ1-2, with 8 bases identical to TRBD1. V shed 6 bases and J 4 bases; nucleotides not matched to a gene: 4. CDR1 is MNHEY, CDR2 SMNVEV, per germline (reference sequence). This CDR3 is built from 13 residues. The CDR3 DNA reads TGTGCCAGCAGAAAGACAGGGGTCTATGGCTACACCTTC. Protein sequence: CASRKTGVYGYTF.

The chain carries TRBV5-4 and TRBJ2-3, with 9 nucleotides matching TRBD2. V shed 0 bases and J 1 base; nucleotides not matched to a gene: 3. Germline CDR1 reads SGHNT; CDR2 reads YYREEE (reference sequence). CDR3 length: 16 amino acids. This CDR3 is CASSLALAGRTDTQYF. The CDR3 DNA reads as TGTGCCAGCAGCTTGGCTCTAGCGGGACGCACAGATACGCAGTATTTT.

The V gene is TRBV19, the J gene TRBJ2-5; 12 bases line up with TRBD1. V lost 3 bases and J lost 4; bases outside the gene matches: 6. CDR1 is LNHDA, CDR2 SQIVND, per germline (reference sequence). The CDR3 is made up of 16 amino acids. The CDR3 sequence is CASSIPGQGAGETQYF. Written as DNA, the CDR3 is TGTGCCAGTAGTATTCCGGGACAGGGGGCGGGAGAGACCCAGTACTTC. Variable domain in full (rest from reference TRBV19 and TRBJ2-5): DGGITQSPKYLFRKEGQNVTLSCEQNLNHDAMYWYRQDPGQGLRLIYYSQIVNDFQKGDIAEGYSVSREKKESFPLTVTSAQKNPTAFYLCASSIPGQGAGETQYFGPGTRLLVL.

This chain connects TRBV6-4 to TRBJ1-6; tentative D call: TRBD1 (6 bases). This CDR3 has 12 amino acids. Trimming took off 4 bases at V and 14 bases at J, with 12 bases between the two ends. The germline CDR1 and CDR2 sequences are MRHNA and SNTAGT. The CDR3 loop is CASSATGGALHF. The CDR3 region has the DNA TGTGCCAGCAGTGCGACAGGAGGGGCCCTCCACTTT.

This rearrangement joins TRBV7-2 to TRBJ2-5; D unresolved. The germline gives CDR1 SGHTA, CDR2 FQGNSA. CDR3 size: 13 residues. The V end was cut by 3 bases, the J end by 5 bases, with 10 bases between. Written as DNA, the CDR3 is TGTGCCAGCAGCTTGATGTTTGTGGAGACCCAGTACTTC. Translated, it gives CASSLMFVETQYF. The entire variable domain, with the rest obtained from reference TRBV7-2 and TRBJ2-5, is as follows: GAGVSQSPSNKVTEKGKDVELRCDPISGHTALYWYRQSLGQGLEFLIYFQGNSAPDKSGLPSDRFSAERTGGSVSTLTIQRTQQEDSAVYLCASSLMFVETQYFGPGTRLLVL.

V is TRBV5-4 and J is TRBJ2-7; D unresolved. This CDR3 spans 12 amino acids. V lost 3 bases to trimming and J lost 4 bases, with 8 bases between them. CDR1 is SGHNT, CDR2 YYREEE, per germline (reference sequence). CDR3 in amino acids: CASSSDQYEQYF. The CDR3 bases are TGTGCCAGCAGCTCGGACCAGTACGAGCAGTACTTC. The full variable domain, its missing parts supplied by reference TRBV5-4 and TRBJ2-7, is ETGVTQSPTHLIKTRGQQVTLRCSSQSGHNTVSWYQQALGQGPQFIFQYYREEENGRGNFPPRFSGLQFPNYSSELNVNALELDDSALYLCASSSDQYEQYFGPGTRLTVT.

This chain uses TRBV6-5 with TRBJ1-2, with D unclear. The CDR3 runs to 13 residues. CDR1 is MNHEY and CDR2 is SVGAGI in the germline V gene. The ends were cut back, 7 bases at V and 10 bases at J, with 19 bases in the middle. The CDR3 spells CASTNPPGGIYTF. Here the CDR3 DNA reads TGTGCCAGCACTAACCCTCCCGGAGGAATCTACACCTTC.

This chain connects TRBV7-8 to TRBJ2-7; D remains ambiguous. CDR1 and CDR2 from the germline V gene are SGHVS and FQNEAQ. This CDR3 contains 15 residues. Trimming stripped 4 bases from V and 2 bases from J, with 15 bases between. CDR3 region: CASSSGLGRAYEQYF. CDR3 nucleotide sequence: TGTGCCAGCAGCTCCGGATTAGGTCGGGCCTACGAGCAGTACTTC.

The gene calls are TRBV19 and TRBJ2-1, with 8 bases identical to TRBD2. Germline V gene lookup returns CDR1 LNHDA and CDR2 SQIVND (reference sequence). This CDR3 is 15 amino acids long. The V gene end was trimmed by 8 bases and the J gene end by 5 bases; junction bases not matched to a gene: 11. This CDR3 reads CASSPGSGSNNEQFF. In DNA, the CDR3 is TGTGCCAGTTCCCCTGGGAGCGGGAGTAACAATGAGCAGTTCTTC.

This clone was observed a handful of times. The gene calls are TRBV6-5 and TRBJ1-6; a weak D match, TRBD1 (5 bases). Germline values: CDR1 MNHEY, CDR2 SVGAGI. This CDR3 region has 16 residues. V shed 0 bases and J shed 6 bases, with 12 bases lying between them. For the CDR3, the DNA is TGTGCCAGCAGTTACTCTTCTAAGGGGCCTAATTCACCCCTCCACTTT. It codes for CASSYSSKGPNSPLHF.

The chain employs TRBV19 and TRBJ2-2; 11 bases align to TRBD1. In germline, CDR1 is LNHDA, CDR2 SQIVND (reference sequence). V shed 5 bases and J 2 bases; nucleotides not matched to a gene: 10. The CDR3 runs to 18 residues. In DNA form, the CDR3 reads TGTGCCAGTAGTTCTCGGACAGGGGGCGATTCAAACACCGGGGAGCTGTTTTTT. Its translation: CASSSRTGGDSNTGELFF.

In this sample, this clone turned up once. V usage is TRBV5-1 and J usage is TRBJ2-5; D is unclear. The length of the CDR3 is 16 residues. Trimming took 0 bases from V and 2 from J, leaving 14 bases between them. Germline loops: CDR1 SGHRS, CDR2 YFSETQ. The CDR3 coding sequence is TGCGCCAGCAGCTTGGGGGGTGCGAGCGTACAAGAGACCCAGTACTTC. Its protein product is CASSLGGASVQETQYF. Full variable domain (rest looked up from reference TRBV5-1 and TRBJ2-5): KAGVTQTPRYLIKTRGQQVTLSCSPISGHRSVSWYQQTPGQGLQFLFEYFSETQRNKGNFPGRFSGRQFSNSRSEMNVSTLELGDSALYLCASSLGGASVQETQYFGPGTRLLVL.

The chain links TRBV5-1 to TRBJ1-1; 8 bases are a match to TRBD1. This CDR3 has 14 residues. Trimming removed 4 bases from V and 3 bases from J; junction bases left unmatched: 5. In germline, CDR1 is SGHRS, CDR2 YFSETQ. DNA of the CDR3: TGCGCCAGCAGCGAGGTGGACAGGGACACTGAAGCTTTCTTT. Translation: CASSEVDRDTEAFF.

The chain combines TRBV5-4 with TRBJ1-2; 8 bases agree with TRBD1. The length of the CDR3 is 15 residues. Trimming removed 2 bases from V and 8 bases from J; junction bases left unmatched: 11. CDR1 and CDR2 from the germline V gene are SGHNT and YYREEE (reference sequence). CDR3 DNA: TGTGCCAGCAGCTTTGGGGACAGGCCAGCCGGCGGCTACACCTTC. Translated, it gives CASSFGDRPAGGYTF.